This entry features one T cell receptor beta chain sequence. Germline loops: CDR1 DFQATT, CDR2 SNEGSKA (reference sequence). The CDR3 totals 17 residues. V lost 5 bases and J lost 0, with 17 bases in between. Together with a sample-barcoded 5' primer, a J-beta primer mix was included in a second PCR lasting about 7 to 11 cycles. Using its own MiXCR run on the 5' RACE reads, TCRdb lists one record per CDR3 protein. The table has 1.6 million or so distinct CDR3 sequences, roughly 32% seen once. This sample was included in a study of blood T cells in healthy people across ages. The source of this sequence is a woman aged 25 to 39 in good health. The rearrangement joins TRBV20-1 to TRBJ1-6; D is unclear. Sample: blood. In DNA form, the CDR3 reads TGCAGTGCTCTTTCGACGGGGAAAAGCTCCTATAATTCACCCCTCCACTTT. It yields the protein CSALSTGKSSYNSPLHF.